A single sample is the source of the 14 T cell receptor beta chains below, sequenced in a study of MAIT cells during Salmonella Paratyphi A infection (dated by TCRdb to about 2017). The time point label, as the study defines it: healthy control second sampling, 21 days after first. MAIT cells were defined as Valpha7.2+ CD161+ T cells and were identified and sorted by flow cytometry. Libraries were constructed by 5' RACE. Sequencing was performed on an Illumina MiSeq. Clones were called with MiXCR by TCRdb after fastp trimmed the public reads at Q25, and only in-frame beta chains were retained. Each CDR3 protein appears once, grouped with its most common genes and DNA. The sample yields about 310 distinct CDR3 sequences; approximately 35% were counted once. The ten largest clones represent approximately 85% of the sample. What was sequenced was MAIT cells from PBMCs. The receptor set was obtained from an adult in good health.

This clonotype has just one count. The chain has TRBV6-2 or TRBV6-3 and TRBJ2-7; D is undetermined. CDR1 is MNHEY and CDR2 is SVGEGT in the germline V gene. Trimming removed 4 bases from V and 5 bases from J, with 12 bases in between. CDR3 length: 13 residues. CDR3 sequence: CASSSTSDHEQYF. As DNA, the CDR3 is TGTGCCAGCAGTTCGACGTCTGACCACGAGCAGTACTTC.

This clonotype was detected only a few times. The chain employs TRBV4-2 and TRBJ2-3, with TRBD2 matching over 9 bases. J lost 0 bases, V lost 0 bases, and 7 bases had no gene match. CDR1 is LGHNA and CDR2 is YNFKEQ in the germline V gene. This CDR3 region has 18 residues. The CDR3 DNA sequence: TGTGCCAGCAGCCAAGATCTGGCGGGAGGGCCGAGCACAGATACGCAGTATTTT. Its translation is CASSQDLAGGPSTDTQYF.

This clonotype was seen only a few times. The J gene is TRBJ2-5, the V gene TRBV15; 8 nucleotides match TRBD2. There are 14 residues in the CDR3. Germline CDR1 and CDR2: LNHNV and YYDKDF (reference sequence). Unmatched junction bases numbered 3, after V lost 1 base and J lost 5 bases. The CDR3: CATSRAGGGETQYF. CDR3 in DNA: TGTGCCACCAGCAGAGCTGGCGGGGGGGAGACCCAGTACTTC.

This rearrangement joins TRBV20-1 to TRBJ2-2; 10 positions agree with TRBD2. The V gene end was trimmed by 2 bases and the J gene end by 3 bases; junction bases not matched to a gene: 0. The CDR3 is made up of 14 amino acids. Germline V gene data show CDR1 as DFQATT and CDR2 as SNEGSKA (reference sequence). In DNA form, the CDR3 reads TGCAGTGCTAGACTAGCGGGGGACACCGGGGAGCTGTTTTTT. Translating gives CSARLAGDTGELFF.

This clonotype is medium-sized by share. The gene calls are TRBV6-4 and TRBJ2-2; D perhaps matches TRBD2 (6 bases). This CDR3 comprises 16 residues. Trimming took 0 bases from V and 6 from J, leaving 14 bases between them. CDR1 and CDR2 from the germline V gene are MRHNA and SNTAGT. CDR3: CASSDSLRGQAGELFF. In DNA, the CDR3 is TGTGCCAGCAGTGACTCGTTGCGGGGTCAGGCCGGGGAGCTGTTTTTT.

The gene calls are TRBV20-1 and TRBJ2-7; D possibly corresponds to TRBD2 (7 bases). Germline values: CDR1 DFQATT, CDR2 SNEGSKA (reference sequence). V gave up 8 bases and J gave up 6 bases, with 26 bases separating them. There are 15 residues in the CDR3. The CDR3 here is CSLPRRGGDSGEQYF. The CDR3 DNA reads as TGCAGTCTACCGCGGAGGGGGGGGGATTCGGGCGAGCAGTACTTC.

This clonotype was picked up a small number of times. The CDR3 here is CASSRRRLTMTKNIQYF. The CDR3, as DNA: TGTGCCAGCAGCAGAAGGAGACTAACGATGACCAAAAACATTCAGTACTTC. The rearrangement uses TRBV21-1 and TRBJ2-4; the table's D call, TRBD2, was not checked against the DNA. TRBV21-1 has pseudogene status. This CDR3 has 17 amino acids.

This clonotype is categorized as large. The chain uses TRBV20-1 and TRBJ2-7, with TRBD2 as a possible D gene (7 bases). Trimming removed 3 bases from V and 2 bases from J, with 14 bases in between. The CDR3 sequence is 14 residues long. Per germline, CDR1 DFQATT and CDR2 SNEGSKA (reference sequence). CDR3 coding DNA: TGCAGTGCTAGTCGAGGGGGGGACGCCTACGAGCAGTACTTC. This gives the protein CSASRGGDAYEQYF.

This clonotype is medium-sized in the sample. This chain joins TRBV4-2 and TRBJ2-1; 7 bases map to TRBD2. The length of the CDR3 is 15 residues. V shed 2 bases, J shed 6 bases, and the junction held 7 bases outside the gene matches. Germline V gene data show CDR1 as LGHNA and CDR2 as YNFKEQ. The CDR3 bases are TGTGCCAGCAGCCAAAGGTTGGGGGAGGGCAATGAGCAGTTCTTC. It is translated as CASSQRLGEGNEQFF.

The table lists this clonotype with a few counts. This chain joins TRBV29-1 and TRBJ2-1; TRBD1 agrees at 11 bases. In germline, CDR1 is SQVTM, CDR2 ANQGSEA. The CDR3 covers 15 residues. Trimming took 6 bases from V and 4 from J; bases not matched to a gene: 8. CDR3 amino acids: CSVPRTGGDYNEQFF. CDR3 coding DNA: TGCAGCGTCCCGAGGACAGGGGGCGATTACAATGAGCAGTTCTTC.

In its sample, this clonotype ranks as medium-sized (0.01 to 0.1%). This chain joins TRBV6-2 or TRBV6-3 and TRBJ2-3; TRBD2 aligns across 8 bases. This CDR3 contains 14 residues. V lost 6 bases, J lost 3 bases, and 5 bases stayed unmatched. From germline, CDR1 is MNHEY and CDR2 SVGEGT. This chain's CDR3 is CASSHSGETDTQYF. The CDR3 nucleotides read TGTGCCAGCAGCCATAGCGGGGAAACAGATACGCAGTATTTT.

The chain has TRBV4-2 and TRBJ2-3, with D perhaps matching TRBD2 (6 bases). Trimming cost V 0 bases and J 0 bases, with 16 bases left between them. CDR1 is LGHNA and CDR2 is YNFKEQ in the germline V gene. The CDR3 consists of 18 residues. The CDR3 sequence: CASSQDLAGWPSTDTQYF. CDR3 bases: TGTGCCAGCAGCCAAGATCTGGCGGGATGGCCGAGCACAGATACGCAGTATTTT.

V usage is TRBV6-4 and J usage is TRBJ2-2, with TRBD2 matching 8 bases. Germline V lookup: CDR1 MRHNA, CDR2 SNTAGT. There are 15 residues in the CDR3. V lost 3 bases and J lost 4; bases outside the gene matches: 4. The CDR3 region is CASSDSTSGTGELFF. The DNA for the CDR3 is TGTGCCAGCAGTGATTCCACTAGCGGCACCGGGGAGCTGTTTTTT.

In DNA, the CDR3 is TGTGCCACCAGTGATTTGCGCGAAACCGGGGAGCTGTTTTTT. Translation gives CATSDLRETGELFF. This chain links TRBV24-1 with TRBJ2-2; D unclear. V was cut by 0 bases and J by 5 bases, with 6 bases left in between. The germline V gene encodes CDR1 KGHDR and CDR2 SFDVKD. The CDR3 has 14 amino acids.